A single sample gave rise to the 8 T cell receptor beta chains below, sequenced in a study of monozygotic twins with inflammatory bowel disease. TCRdb reprocessed the 5' RACE reads and keeps a single row for each CDR3 protein, giving no DNA. Its listing shows roughly 160,000 distinct CDR3 sequences. Sequenced: blood. These receptors originate from a human donor with ulcerative colitis or Crohn's disease, or a healthy co-twin of an affected twin (not recorded which).

The chain recombines TRBV27 with TRBJ1-1; the TCRdb call, TRBD1, lacks DNA for checking. The CDR3 length is 13 residues. Germline V lookup: CDR1 MNHEY, CDR2 SMNVEV (reference sequence). The CDR3 spells CASSRYTGREAFF.

CDR3 loop: CASSPHDRRDNTYGYTF. The rearrangement joins TRBV5-1 to TRBJ1-2; absent DNA, TCRdb's TRBD1 call cannot be checked. In germline, CDR1 is SGHRS, CDR2 YFSETQ. The CDR3 length is 17 residues.

This chain links TRBV7-3 with TRBJ2-3. The length of the CDR3 is 14 residues. The germline CDR1 and CDR2 sequences are SGHTA and FQGTGA. The chain's CDR3 is CASSLRANTDTQYF.

The V gene is TRBV4-1, the J gene TRBJ2-1; TCRdb selects TRBD1, and the lack of DNA leaves this call unchecked. Germline CDR1 and CDR2: MGHRA and YSYEKL. The CDR3 extends over 11 amino acids. The CDR3: CASTGGNEQFF.

The V call is TRBV15, the J call TRBJ2-1; absent DNA, TCRdb's TRBD2 call cannot be checked. Germline V CDR1 and CDR2: LNHNV, YYDKDF (reference sequence). This CDR3 comprises 18 residues. The CDR3 reads CATSRVLSSGSSYNEQFF.

V usage is TRBV29-1 and J usage is TRBJ1-1. CDR1 and CDR2 from the germline V gene are SQVTM and ANQGSEA. CDR3 length: 14 residues. The chain's CDR3 is CSVEPVRTGTEAFF. Variable domain in full (rest from reference TRBV29-1 and TRBJ1-1): SAVISQKPSRDICQRGTSLTIQCQVDSQVTMMFWYRQQPGQSLTLIATANQGSEATYESGFVIDKFPISRPNLTFSTLTVSNMSPEDSSIYLCSVEPVRTGTEAFFGQGTRLTVV.

The chain employs TRBV20-1 and TRBJ2-7; TCRdb calls TRBD2, which cannot be checked without DNA. This CDR3 comprises 15 residues. CDR1 and CDR2 (germline): DFQATT, SNEGSKA (reference sequence). The chain's CDR3 is CSARDWTSARYEQYF.

The CDR3 region is CSVPDRGHWETQYF. The chain has TRBV29-1 and TRBJ2-5; TCRdb lists TRBD1, though no DNA is available to test this call. The CDR3 length is 14 residues. From germline, CDR1 is SQVTM and CDR2 ANQGSEA.